Presented here are 5 T cell receptor beta chains from one specimen sequenced in a study of T cell responses to AZD1222 COVID-19 vaccine (dated by TCRdb to the early 2020s). The library was built by means of the immunoSEQ multiplex PCR assay. TCRdb retrieved this table from immuneACCESS and kept in-frame rearrangements only. Not all clones are present; in checked studies, unresolved V genes account for under half, and no reason is known for the remainder. The sample table lists 100,000 to 110,000 clones, around nine tenths of them with a count of one. About 15% of the sample rests with the top ten. Sample time point, as interpreted from the label and publication: baseline before first vaccination. This specimen was peripheral blood, taken on day 0 of AZD1222 vaccination. The receptor source for this set is an adult in good health.

In this sample, this clone turned up once. J is TRBJ1-2 and V is TRBV10-1; 7 nucleotides line up with TRBD1. Trimming at V came to 3 bases and at J to 4 bases, leaving 11 bases not matched to a gene. The CDR3 extends over 16 amino acids. The germline CDR1 and CDR2 sequences are WNHNN and SYGVQD (reference sequence). In DNA, the CDR3 is TGCGCCAGCAGTGACTTTACCGGGACAGCCTTCTATGGCTACACCTTC. The encoded protein is CASSDFTGTAFYGYTF.

The chain employs TRBV6-5 and TRBJ2-3, with 7 bases matching TRBD1. This CDR3 is built from 13 residues. Germline lookup yields CDR1 MNHEY and CDR2 SVGAGI. V gave up 6 bases and J gave up 4 bases; unmatched junction bases: 4. CDR3 protein: CASRYQGADTQYF. The CDR3 DNA follows: TGTGCCAGCAGATACCAGGGGGCAGATACGCAGTATTTT.

The chain recombines TRBV2 with TRBJ2-2; TRBD1 matches 7 bases. This CDR3 contains 16 residues. The germline V gene has CDR1 SNHLY and CDR2 FYNNEI. V shed 5 bases, J shed 2 bases, and the junction held 8 bases outside the gene matches. In DNA, the CDR3 is TGTGCCAGCAGTACACAAGGGACAGCTAACACCGGGGAGCTGTTTTTT. It yields the protein CASSTQGTANTGELFF.

This clone came up once. This sequence joins TRBV6-2 or TRBV6-3 and TRBJ1-1; a possible D gene is TRBD1 (5 bases). Between the trimmed V and J ends, which lost 6 bases and 13 bases, there was a span of 15 bases. CDR1 is MNHEY and CDR2 is SVGEGT in the germline V gene. There are 11 residues in the CDR3. CDR3 DNA sequence: TGTGCCAGCAGCCCCGGGACGTTGGGTTTCTTT. Translation gives CASSPGTLGFF.

The V call is TRBV5-1, the J call TRBJ2-7; TRBD1 is a possible D gene (6 bases). The length of the CDR3 is 15 residues. The germline gives CDR1 SGHRS, CDR2 YFSETQ. V was cut by 0 bases and J by 3 bases, with 13 bases left in between. CDR3 sequence reads: CASSLEAGAIYEQYF. The CDR3 region has the DNA TGCGCCAGCAGCTTGGAGGCAGGGGCGATCTACGAGCAGTACTTC.